This TCR beta chain appears in the sequencing data of a study of early T cells in non-severe SARS-CoV-2 infection. Study-wide background: It was bulk RNA from unsorted whole blood that was sequenced, and the chains were unpaired.

The study's findings and limits: Anti-spike CD8 responses were favored by VDJdb matching, which missed private and CD4 specificities.

The CDR3 totals 11 residues. Germline V gives CDR1 SGHTS, CDR2 YDEGEE. V lost 9 bases and J 3 bases, leaving 10 bases between the germline ends. The TCR library protocol attached unique molecular identifiers to the individual cDNA molecules. MiXCR, applied by TCRdb to the 5' RACE reads, yields one record per CDR3 protein. This table holds some 78,000 distinct CDR3 sequences, roughly 13% found once. This clonotype was detected a few times. Its antigen is still unknown. Sequencing was done on a sample of whole blood. This clonotype was obtained from an adult who was a healthcare worker with PCR-confirmed SARS-CoV-2 infection or an uninfected control (not recorded which). This sequence joins TRBV5-8 and TRBJ2-7; perhaps TRBD1 as D (6 bases). As DNA, the CDR3 is TGTGCCACCTCAGGGGACTACGAGCAGTACTTC. It is translated as CATSGDYEQYF.